The 4 T cell receptor beta chains below come from one sample, sequenced in a study of OX40 agonist ivuxolimab in advanced cancers. The repertoire was sequenced with immunoSEQ multiplex PCR; TCRdb's copy has only in-frame clones and lacks some. The sample includes 75,000 or so clones, less than 90% seen only once; the top ten take approximately 7.9%. Material: CD4+ or CD8+ T cells sorted from blood, obtained in a trial of the OX40 agonist ivuxolimab. These receptors were taken from an adult with an advanced solid tumor such as melanoma, head and neck, liver or kidney cancer.

This clone showed up just once. CDR3 in DNA: TGTGCCAGCAGCGGGTCTAACTACAATGAGCAGTTCTTC. This sequence encodes CASSGSNYNEQFF. This chain uses TRBV9 with TRBJ2-1; D remains unclear. This CDR3 comprises 13 residues. Germline V gene data show CDR1 as SGDLS and CDR2 as YYNGEE. The V end lost 3 bases, the J end lost 3 bases, and 7 bases lay between the germline ends.

The chain recombines TRBV28 with TRBJ1-2; TRBD1 matches 9 bases. The CDR3 length is 14 residues. V gave up 4 bases and J gave up 8 bases; unmatched junction bases: 8. CDR1 is MDHEN and CDR2 is SYDVKM in the germline V gene. CDR3 residues: CASSSIGTGRGYTF. DNA of the CDR3: TGTGCCAGCAGTTCCATTGGGACAGGGCGCGGCTACACCTTC.

This clone was seen only once. This chain joins TRBV19 and TRBJ1-3; D perhaps matches TRBD1 (5 bases). Looked up from germline, CDR1 is LNHDA and CDR2 is SQIVND (reference sequence). Trimming removed 1 base at V and 0 bases at J, with 10 bases between. The CDR3 runs to 16 residues. CDR3 sequence: CASSIGRQSSGNTIYF. The CDR3 coding sequence is TGTGCCAGTAGTATAGGGCGACAGAGCTCTGGAAACACCATATATTTT.

This rearrangement joins TRBV18 to TRBJ2-5, with D hard to call. Trimming took 3 bases from V and 5 from J, leaving 10 bases between them. CDR3 length: 13 residues. In germline, CDR1 is KGHSH, CDR2 LQKENI. The DNA for the CDR3 is TGTGCCAGCTCACCCGGTGGGGTGGAGACCCAGTACTTC. It codes for CASSPGGVETQYF.